This entry describes one T cell receptor (beta chain). These data belong to a study of cytomegalovirus exposure and HLA in healthy donors. It was with 60 Vbeta and 13 Jbeta primers that the PCR ran. Only in-frame clones appear in the TCRdb table, and some are missing; sequencing was by immunoSEQ multiplex PCR. The sample holds around 80,000 clones, approximately 79% seen once. Per the germline V gene, CDR1 is SNHLY and CDR2 is FYNNEI. V was pared by 3 bases and J by 7 bases, with 11 bases between. The CDR3 covers 13 residues. This chain uses TRBV2 with TRBJ2-3, with D uncertain. This clonotype was sampled from a female donor in good health and CMV-seronegative. Sequences were obtained from PBMCs. Here the CDR3 reads CASSEGRQNTQYF. In DNA, the CDR3 is TGTGCCAGCAGTGAGGGTCGACAAAATACGCAGTATTTT. The full variable domain, completed using reference TRBV2 and TRBJ2-3, is EPEVTQTPSHQVTQMGQEVILRCVPISNHLYFYWYRQILGQKVEFLVSFYNNEISEKSEIFDDQFSVERPDGSNFTLKIRSTKLEDSAMYFCASSEGRQNTQYFGPGTRLTVL.